This TCR beta chain was observed in a study of breast tumors, draining lymph nodes, adjacent tissues. In this sample, this clonotype turned up many times. V was trimmed by 4 bases and J by 1 base, leaving 14 bases between them. CDR3 length equals 15 residues. The germline gives CDR1 MNHEY, CDR2 SVGEGT. Using its own MiXCR run on the multiplex PCR reads, TCRdb lists one record per CDR3 protein. The profile shows 90,000 to 120,000 distinct CDR3 sequences, approximately 22% of them singletons. Breast cancer patients provided tissue from their axillary draining lymph nodes. The chain is built from TRBV6-2 or TRBV6-3 and TRBJ2-7; weak D call: TRBD1 (5 bases). This clonotype originated in a female donor with breast cancer. Some clones in this sample may be carry-over from other donors' samples. Sequenced sample: axillary lymph node tissue. Written as DNA, the CDR3 is TGTGCCAGCAGTTCCCTAATGCAGGGTTCCTACGAGCAGTACTTC. Translating gives CASSSLMQGSYEQYF.